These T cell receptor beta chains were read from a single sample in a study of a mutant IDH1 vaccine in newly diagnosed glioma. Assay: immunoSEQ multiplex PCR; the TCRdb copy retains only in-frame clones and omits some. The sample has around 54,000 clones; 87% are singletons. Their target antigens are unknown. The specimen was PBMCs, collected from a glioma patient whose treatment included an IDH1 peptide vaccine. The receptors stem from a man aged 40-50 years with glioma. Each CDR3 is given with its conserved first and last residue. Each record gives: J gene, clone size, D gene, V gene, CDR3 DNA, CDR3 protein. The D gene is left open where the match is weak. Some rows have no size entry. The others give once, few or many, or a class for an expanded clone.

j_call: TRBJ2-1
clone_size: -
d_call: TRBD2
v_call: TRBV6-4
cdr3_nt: TGTGCCAGCAGTGACTCGATGTCTAGCGGGAGCGATGAGCAGTTCTTC
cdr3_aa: CASSDSMSSGSDEQFF

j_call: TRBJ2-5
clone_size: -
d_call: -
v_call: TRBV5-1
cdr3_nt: TGCGCCAGCAGCTTACGGGACCAAGAGACCCAGTACTTC
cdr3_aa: CASSLRDQETQYF

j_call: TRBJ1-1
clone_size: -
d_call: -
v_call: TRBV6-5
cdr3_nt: TGTGCCAGCAGTTCCCCCGGCAGAGGATACACTGAAGCTTTCTTT
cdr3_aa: CASSSPGRGYTEAFF

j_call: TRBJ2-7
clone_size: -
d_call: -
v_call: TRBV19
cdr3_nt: TGTGCCAGTAGTAAGTGGGGGAACGAGCAGTACTTC
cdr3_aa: CASSKWGNEQYF

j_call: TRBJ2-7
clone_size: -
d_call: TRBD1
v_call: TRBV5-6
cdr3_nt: TGTGCCAGCAGCCGGCGCCTATCGACAGGGTCTAGTGAGCAGTACTTC
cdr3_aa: CASSRRLSTGSSEQYF

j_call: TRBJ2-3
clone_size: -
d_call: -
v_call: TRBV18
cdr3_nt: TGTGCCAGCTCACCACGGAGGGCGAGCACAGATACGCAGTATTTT
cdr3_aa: CASSPRRASTDTQYF

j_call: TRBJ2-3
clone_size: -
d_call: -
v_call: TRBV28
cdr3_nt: TGTGCCAGCAGTTATGGCGGGATCACAGATACGCAGTATTTT
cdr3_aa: CASSYGGITDTQYF

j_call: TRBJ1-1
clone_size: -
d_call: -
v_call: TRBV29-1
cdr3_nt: TGCAGCGTCCACGGGCAGGGGAACACTGAAGCTTTCTTT
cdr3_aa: CSVHGQGNTEAFF

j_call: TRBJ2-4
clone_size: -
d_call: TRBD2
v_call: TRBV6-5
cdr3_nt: TGTGCCAGCAGGACGGGAGGGCTAGCCAAAAACATTCAGTACTTC
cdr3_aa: CASRTGGLAKNIQYF

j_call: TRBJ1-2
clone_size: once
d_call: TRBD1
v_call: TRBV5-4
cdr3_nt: TGTGCCAGCAGCCTGGGAGGACAGGGCCCCTATGGCTACACCTTC
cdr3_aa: CASSLGGQGPYGYTF

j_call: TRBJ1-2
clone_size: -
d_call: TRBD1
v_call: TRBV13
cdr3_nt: TGTGCCAGCAGCTGGAACAGGGGTAGCTACACCTTC
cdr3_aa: CASSWNRGSYTF

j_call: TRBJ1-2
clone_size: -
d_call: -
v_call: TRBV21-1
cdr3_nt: TGTGCCAGCAGACCCGTCTATGGCTACACCTTC
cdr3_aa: CASRPVYGYTF

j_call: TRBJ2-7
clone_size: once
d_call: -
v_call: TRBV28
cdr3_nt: TGTGCCAGCAGAAAATCAACAGGAGCCTACGAGCAGTACTTC
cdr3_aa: CASRKSTGAYEQYF

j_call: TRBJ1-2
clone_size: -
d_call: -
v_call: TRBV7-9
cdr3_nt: TGTGCCAGCAGCCTCGACAGTAACTATGGCTACACCTTC
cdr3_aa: CASSLDSNYGYTF

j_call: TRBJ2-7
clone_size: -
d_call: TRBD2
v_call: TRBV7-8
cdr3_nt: TGTGCCAGCAGCCCGGGACTACCGGCCTACGAGCAGTACTTC
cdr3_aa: CASSPGLPAYEQYF

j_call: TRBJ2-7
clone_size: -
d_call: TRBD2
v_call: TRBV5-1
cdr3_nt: TGCGCCAGCAGCTCTCCTTTAGCGGGAGAATTAGGCGAGCAGTACTTC
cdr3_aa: CASSSPLAGELGEQYF

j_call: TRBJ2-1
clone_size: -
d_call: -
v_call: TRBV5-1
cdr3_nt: TGCGCCAGCAGCTTGGGACAATACAATGAGCAGTTCTTC
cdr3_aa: CASSLGQYNEQFF

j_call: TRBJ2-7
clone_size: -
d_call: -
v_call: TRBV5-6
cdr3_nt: TGTGCCAGCAGCTTGGTAGGACAATACGAGCAGTACTTC
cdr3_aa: CASSLVGQYEQYF

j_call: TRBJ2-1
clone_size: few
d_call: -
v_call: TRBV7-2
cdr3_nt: TGTGCCAGCAGCCAAGCTTACTACAATGAGCAGTTCTTC
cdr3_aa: CASSQAYYNEQFF

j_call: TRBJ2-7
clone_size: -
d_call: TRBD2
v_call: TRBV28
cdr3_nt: TGTGCCAGCAGCCGAGGGACTAGCGGGAGATACGAGCAGTACTTC
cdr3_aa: CASSRGTSGRYEQYF

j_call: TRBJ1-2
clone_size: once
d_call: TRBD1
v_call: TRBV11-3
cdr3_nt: TGTGCCAGCAGCACACAGGGGGCTGGCTATGGCTACACCTTC
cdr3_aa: CASSTQGAGYGYTF

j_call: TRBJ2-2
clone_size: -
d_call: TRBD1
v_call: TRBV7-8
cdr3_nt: TGTGCCAGCAGCCCCCGGGACAGGGACGGGGAGCTGTTTTTT
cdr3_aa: CASSPRDRDGELFF

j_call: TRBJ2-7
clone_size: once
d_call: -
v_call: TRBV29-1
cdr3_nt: TGCAGCGTTCGGAATGGCGAGCAGTACTTC
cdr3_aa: CSVRNGEQYF

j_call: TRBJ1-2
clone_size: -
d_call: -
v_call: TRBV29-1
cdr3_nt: TGCAGCGTTGACCTCAGGACTAACTATGGCTACACCTTC
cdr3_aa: CSVDLRTNYGYTF

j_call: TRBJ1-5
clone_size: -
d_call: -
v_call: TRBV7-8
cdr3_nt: TGTGCCAGCAGCTATCGTAGCAATCAGCCCCAGCATTTT
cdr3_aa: CASSYRSNQPQHF

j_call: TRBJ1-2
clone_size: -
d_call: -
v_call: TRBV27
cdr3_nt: TGTGCCAGCAGTATCAGCCAGGGTTTGGGTGGCTACACCTTC
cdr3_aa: CASSISQGLGGYTF

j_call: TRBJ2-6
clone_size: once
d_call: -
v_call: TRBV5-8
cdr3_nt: TGTGCCAGCAGCCTGGGGAACTCTGGGGCCAACGTCCTGACTTTC
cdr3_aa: CASSLGNSGANVLTF

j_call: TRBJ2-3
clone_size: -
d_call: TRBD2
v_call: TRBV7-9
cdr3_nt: TGTGCCAGCAGTACTAGCGGCACTAGCACAGATACGCAGTATTTT
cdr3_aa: CASSTSGTSTDTQYF

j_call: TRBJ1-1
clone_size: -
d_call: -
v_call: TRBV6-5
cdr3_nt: TGTGCCAGCAGCCGGACTGCAGGTGATGAAGCTTTCTTT
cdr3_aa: CASSRTAGDEAFF

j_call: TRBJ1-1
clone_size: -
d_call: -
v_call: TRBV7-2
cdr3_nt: TGTGCCAGCAGGCAACGGGACACCCAAGCTTTCTTT
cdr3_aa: CASRQRDTQAFF

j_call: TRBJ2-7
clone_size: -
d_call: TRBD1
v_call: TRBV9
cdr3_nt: TGTGCCAGCAGCGTAGGACAGGGGGCCCACGAGCAGTACTTC
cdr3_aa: CASSVGQGAHEQYF

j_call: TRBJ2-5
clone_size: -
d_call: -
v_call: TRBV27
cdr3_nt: TGTGCCAGAACATGGGAGACCCAGTACTTC
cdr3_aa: CARTWETQYF

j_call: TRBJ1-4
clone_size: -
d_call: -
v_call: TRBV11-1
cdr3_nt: TGTGCCAGCAGCTTCGAAGGGAAGGAAAAACTGTTTTTT
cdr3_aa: CASSFEGKEKLFF

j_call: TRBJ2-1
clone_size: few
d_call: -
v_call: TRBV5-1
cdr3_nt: TGCGCCAGCAGCATCAGGAGGGAGCCTTACAATGAGCAGTTCTTC
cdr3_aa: CASSIRREPYNEQFF

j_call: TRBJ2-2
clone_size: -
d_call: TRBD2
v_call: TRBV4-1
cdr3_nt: TGCGCCAGCAGCCCGGGACTAGCCTCAGGGAACGGGGAGCTGTTTTTT
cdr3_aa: CASSPGLASGNGELFF

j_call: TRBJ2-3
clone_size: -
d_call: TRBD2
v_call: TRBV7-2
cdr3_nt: TGTGCCAGCAGCTTAGCAGGGCCGACTAGCGGGGGCTCCCCGAGGGCGCAGTATTTT
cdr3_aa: CASSLAGPTSGGSPRAQYF

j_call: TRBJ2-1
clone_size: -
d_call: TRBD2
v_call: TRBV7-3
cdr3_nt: TGTGCCAGCAGCCCCCGGACTAGCGGAAACAATGAGCAGTTCTTC
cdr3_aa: CASSPRTSGNNEQFF

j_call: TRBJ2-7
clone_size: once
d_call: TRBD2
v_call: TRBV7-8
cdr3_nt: TGTGCCAGCAGCTTTCGGACTAGCGGGATGCCCGAGCAGTACTTC
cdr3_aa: CASSFRTSGMPEQYF

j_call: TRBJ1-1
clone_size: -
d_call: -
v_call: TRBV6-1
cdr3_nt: TGTGCCAGCAGTAATGGGAGGGCCAACACTGAAGCTTTCTTT
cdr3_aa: CASSNGRANTEAFF

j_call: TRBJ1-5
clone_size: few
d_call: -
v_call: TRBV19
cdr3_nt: TGTGCCAGTAGCGTTGGGACCGGAGCGTATCAGCCCCAGCATTTT
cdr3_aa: CASSVGTGAYQPQHF

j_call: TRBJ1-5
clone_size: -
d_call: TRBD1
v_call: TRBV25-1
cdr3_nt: TGTGCCAGCAGTGACCCGGGACAGGGAAATCAGCCCCAGCATTTT
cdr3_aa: CASSDPGQGNQPQHF

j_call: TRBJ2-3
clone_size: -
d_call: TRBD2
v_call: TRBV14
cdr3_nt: TGTGCCAGCAGCCGCGGGACTAGCGGGAATTGGGGATTAGGCACAGATACGCAGTATTTT
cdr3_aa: CASSRGTSGNWGLGTDTQYF

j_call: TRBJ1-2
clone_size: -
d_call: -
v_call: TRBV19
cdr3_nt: TGTGCCAGTAGTATAGGACAGTACTATGGCTACACCTTC
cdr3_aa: CASSIGQYYGYTF

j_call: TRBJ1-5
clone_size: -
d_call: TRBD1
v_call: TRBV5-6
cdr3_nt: TGTGCCAGCAGCTTCAGGGGGACGGCCCAGCATTTT
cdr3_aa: CASSFRGTAQHF

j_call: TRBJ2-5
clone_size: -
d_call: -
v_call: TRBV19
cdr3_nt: TGTGCCAGTAGTATTATGGGGACTCAAGAGACCCAGTACTTC
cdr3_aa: CASSIMGTQETQYF

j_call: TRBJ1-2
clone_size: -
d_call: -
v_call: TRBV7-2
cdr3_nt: TGTGCCAGCATCGAAGGTCGGGTGGGAGGCTACACCTTC
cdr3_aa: CASIEGRVGGYTF

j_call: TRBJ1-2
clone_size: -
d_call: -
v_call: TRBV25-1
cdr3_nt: TGTGCCAGCATAACCAAAACCTCGCTCGGCTACACCTTC
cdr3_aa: CASITKTSLGYTF

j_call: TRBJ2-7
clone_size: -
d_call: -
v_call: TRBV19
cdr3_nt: TGTGCCAGTAGGGACAACTCCTACGAGCAGTACTTC
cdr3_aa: CASRDNSYEQYF

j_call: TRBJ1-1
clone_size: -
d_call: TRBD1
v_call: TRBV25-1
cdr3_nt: TGTGCCATTACTGGACAGGGGCCCACTGAAGCTTTCTTT
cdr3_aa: CAITGQGPTEAFF

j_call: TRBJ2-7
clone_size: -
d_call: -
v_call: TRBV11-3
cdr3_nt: TGTGCCAGCAGCCTCCCTCACGCAAGAAAAAACCTAACCTACGAGCAGTACTTC
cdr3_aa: CASSLPHARKNLTYEQYF

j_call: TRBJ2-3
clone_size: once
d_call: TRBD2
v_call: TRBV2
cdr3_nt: TGTGCCAGCAGTGAAGGGGTTAGCGGGGCAGATACGCAGTATTTT
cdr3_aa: CASSEGVSGADTQYF

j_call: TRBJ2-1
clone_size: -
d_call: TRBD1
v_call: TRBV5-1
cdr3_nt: TGCGCCAGCAGCTCCGGACAGGGGGCCTATGAGCAGTTCTTC
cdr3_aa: CASSSGQGAYEQFF

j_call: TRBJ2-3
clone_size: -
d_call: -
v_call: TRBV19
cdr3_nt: TGTGCCAGTAGTGGCGACATAAGGGGAGATACGCAGTATTTT
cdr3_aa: CASSGDIRGDTQYF

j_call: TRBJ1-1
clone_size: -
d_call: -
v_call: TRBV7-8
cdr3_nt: TGTGCCAGCAGCTTATCAGGGAGTGGCACTGAAGCTTTCTTT
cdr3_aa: CASSLSGSGTEAFF

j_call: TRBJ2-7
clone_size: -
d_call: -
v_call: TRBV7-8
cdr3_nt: TGTGCCAGCAGCTTATCGACTGCCTACGAGCAGTACTTC
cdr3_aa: CASSLSTAYEQYF

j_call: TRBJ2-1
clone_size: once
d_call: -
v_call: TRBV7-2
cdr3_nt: TGTGCCAGCAGCTTTCGGCGAACTCCCACCAATGAGCAGTTCTTC
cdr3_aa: CASSFRRTPTNEQFF